The clone carrying this TCR beta chain was found a few times. The data derive from a study of OX40 agonist ivuxolimab in advanced cancers. Only in-frame clones appear in the TCRdb table, and some are missing; sequencing was by immunoSEQ multiplex PCR. The table includes about 48,000 clones, 80% to 85% detected once. V dropped 10 bases and J dropped 3 bases, with 16 bases sitting between them. The CDR3 runs to 14 residues. In germline, CDR1 is MNHNY, CDR2 SVGAGI (reference sequence). The sequencing here drew on CD4+ or CD8+ T cells sorted from blood, taken in a trial of the OX40 agonist ivuxolimab. The source of this sequence is an adult with an advanced solid tumor such as melanoma, head and neck, liver or kidney cancer. The rearrangement joins TRBV6-6 to TRBJ1-5; D might be TRBD1 (5 bases). The CDR3 sequence: CATNRGAVNQPQHF. DNA for the CDR3: TGTGCCACCAACCGAGGGGCAGTCAATCAGCCCCAGCATTTT.